This T cell receptor beta chain is drawn from a study of vaccination and CD4 T cells after COVID-19. The wider study: Post-diagnosis, post-COVID samples were collected after a median about 95 days, ranging 35 to 161.

Described treatment: approximately 10-day PBMC culture with coronavirus spike peptide pools or control peptides (ViraFEST assay). Expansion of antigen-specific T cells with peptide pools by ViraFEST preceded sequencing of TCRs. Of note for this clonotype: What it recognizes is unknown.

The assay that was used to sequence DNA from cultured CD4+ T cells was the Oncomine TCR Beta short-read assay. TCRdb fed the PCR reads into MiXCR, producing one record per CDR3 protein. The sample consists of 9,500 to 13,000 distinct CDR3 sequences, approximately 24% of them appearing once. CDR3 size: 13 residues. V lost 0 bases, J lost 2 bases, and 4 bases lay in between. The V gene's germline CDR1 is LGHNA and CDR2 YNFKEQ. This TCR was sampled from a human donor who received a COVID-19 vaccine. The chain recombines TRBV4-2 with TRBJ1-2; D is unclear. Sequenced material: CD4+ T cells from blood, cultured in vitro, taken before SARS-CoV-2 vaccination. The CDR3 loop is CASSQEGNYGYTF. CDR3 coding DNA: TGTGCCAGCAGCCAAGAGGGCAACTATGGCTACACCTTC.